Listed below are T cell receptor beta chains from one sample, sequenced in a study of blood T cells in healthy people across ages. TCRdb recomputed calls from the 5' RACE reads with MiXCR, one row per CDR3 protein. The repertoire has hundreds of thousands of distinct CDR3 sequences, roughly 52% of them found once; the top ten carry over 10%. The sequencing sample was made of blood. The origin of the receptors is a man younger than 40 in good health. The CDR3 runs from the conserved cysteine through the conserved F or W. D genes are given only for firm matches. Clone size is given for some rows only: seen once, a few or many times, or a class if the clone is expanded.

v_call: TRBV28; clone_size: few; d_call: TRBD1; j_call: TRBJ2-7; cdr3_aa: CASSGDRGLRSYEQYF; cdr3_nt: TGTGCCAGCAGTGGGGACAGGGGGTTAAGGTCCTACGAGCAGTACTTC
v_call: TRBV21-1; clone_size: few; d_call: .; j_call: TRBJ1-2; cdr3_aa: CASTGTYGYTF; cdr3_nt: TGTGCCAGCACCGGGACCTATGGCTACACCTTC
v_call: TRBV12-5; clone_size: .; d_call: .; j_call: TRBJ2-7; cdr3_aa: CASGPTATGRGTCSYEQYF; cdr3_nt: TGTGCTAGTGGTCCCACCGCGACAGGGAGGGGAACCTGTTCCTACGAGCAGTACTTC
v_call: TRBV4-1; clone_size: .; d_call: TRBD2; j_call: TRBJ2-7; cdr3_aa: CASSQRDFLPGGSYEQYF; cdr3_nt: TGCGCCAGCAGCCAAAGGGACTTTCTCCCGGGGGGCTCCTACGAGCAGTACTTC
v_call: TRBV4-2; clone_size: few; d_call: TRBD2; j_call: TRBJ2-3; cdr3_aa: CASSQVGGVSTDTQYF; cdr3_nt: TGTGCCAGCAGCCAAGTTGGGGGGGTGAGCACAGATACGCAGTATTTT
v_call: TRBV4-3; clone_size: few; d_call: TRBD2; j_call: TRBJ2-1; cdr3_aa: CASSPEAGAVYNEQFF; cdr3_nt: TGCGCCAGCAGCCCCGAAGCGGGGGCCGTATACAATGAGCAGTTCTTC
v_call: TRBV12-3/TRBV12-4; clone_size: .; d_call: .; j_call: TRBJ2-3; cdr3_aa: CASSYEQAIRTDTQYF; cdr3_nt: TGTGCCAGCAGTTATGAACAGGCGATCCGCACAGATACGCAGTATTTT
v_call: TRBV4-2; clone_size: many; d_call: .; j_call: TRBJ2-7; cdr3_aa: CASSLGIEQYF; cdr3_nt: TGTGCCAGCAGCCTAGGGATCGAGCAGTACTTC
v_call: TRBV28; clone_size: .; d_call: TRBD1; j_call: TRBJ1-2; cdr3_aa: CASNLQGAGYGYTF; cdr3_nt: TGTGCCAGCAATTTACAGGGGGCGGGCTATGGCTACACCTTC
v_call: TRBV28; clone_size: .; d_call: .; j_call: TRBJ2-5; cdr3_aa: CASSLYGTQYF; cdr3_nt: TGTGCCAGCAGTTTATACGGGACCCAGTACTTC
v_call: TRBV7-9; clone_size: .; d_call: .; j_call: TRBJ1-2; cdr3_aa: CASSLGSQGGGYTF; cdr3_nt: TGTGCCAGCAGCTTAGGAAGCCAGGGCGGAGGCTACACCTTC
v_call: TRBV25-1; clone_size: few; d_call: TRBD1; j_call: TRBJ1-2; cdr3_aa: CASSQTGRAGYTF; cdr3_nt: TGTGCCAGCAGCCAGACAGGGAGGGCCGGCTACACCTTC
v_call: TRBV20-1; clone_size: .; d_call: TRBD1; j_call: TRBJ1-1; cdr3_aa: CSARGPTGVGTEAFF; cdr3_nt: TGCAGTGCTAGAGGGCCAACAGGGGTTGGTACTGAAGCTTTCTTT
v_call: TRBV12-3/TRBV12-4; clone_size: .; d_call: TRBD1; j_call: TRBJ2-1; cdr3_aa: CASSTRQGAGEQFF; cdr3_nt: TGTGCCAGCAGTACAAGACAGGGGGCGGGTGAGCAGTTCTTC
v_call: TRBV12-3/TRBV12-4; clone_size: many; d_call: TRBD1; j_call: TRBJ2-1; cdr3_aa: CASSFRGQGYNEQFF; cdr3_nt: TGTGCCAGCAGTTTCAGGGGACAGGGTTACAATGAGCAGTTCTTC
v_call: TRBV6-1; clone_size: once; d_call: .; j_call: TRBJ1-5; cdr3_aa: CASRDTGLTQPQHF; cdr3_nt: TGTGCCAGCAGGGATACAGGGCTCACTCAGCCCCAGCATTTT
v_call: TRBV6-5; clone_size: .; d_call: .; j_call: TRBJ1-2; cdr3_aa: CASTPSGQNYGYTF; cdr3_nt: TGTGCCAGCACTCCGTCCGGACAGAACTATGGCTACACCTTC
v_call: TRBV5-1; clone_size: .; d_call: .; j_call: TRBJ1-2; cdr3_aa: CASSLHSTVVDYGYTF; cdr3_nt: TGCGCCAGCAGCCTCCACAGCACCGTGGTCGATTACGGCTACACCTTC
v_call: TRBV5-1; clone_size: .; d_call: .; j_call: TRBJ1-2; cdr3_aa: CASSPAPGSGDGYTF; cdr3_nt: TGCGCCAGCAGCCCGGCCCCCGGCTCTGGGGATGGCTACACCTTC
v_call: TRBV18; clone_size: .; d_call: TRBD2; j_call: TRBJ2-1; cdr3_aa: CASSPGLAGGPGQRNEQFF; cdr3_nt: TGTGCCAGCTCACCGGGACTAGCGGGGGGGCCAGGTCAACGTAATGAGCAGTTCTTC
v_call: TRBV4-3; clone_size: .; d_call: TRBD2; j_call: TRBJ2-1; cdr3_aa: CASSPTFSGGAPNEQFF; cdr3_nt: TGCGCCAGCAGCCCCACCTTTAGCGGGGGGGCCCCCAATGAGCAGTTCTTC
v_call: TRBV10-3; clone_size: .; d_call: TRBD2; j_call: TRBJ2-3; cdr3_aa: CAISSGGRTDTQYF; cdr3_nt: TGTGCCATCAGTAGCGGGGGCCGCACAGATACGCAGTATTTT
v_call: TRBV5-1; clone_size: few; d_call: .; j_call: TRBJ2-7; cdr3_aa: CASSLLTGHSYEQYF; cdr3_nt: TGCGCCAGCAGCTTGTTAACGGGACACTCCTACGAGCAGTACTTC
v_call: TRBV5-1; clone_size: few; d_call: .; j_call: TRBJ2-3; cdr3_aa: CASSLEAATDTQYF; cdr3_nt: TGCGCCAGCAGCTTGGAGGCCGCAACAGATACGCAGTATTTT
v_call: TRBV20-1; clone_size: .; d_call: .; j_call: TRBJ1-2; cdr3_aa: CSAGSSYGYTF; cdr3_nt: TGCAGTGCTGGTTCAAGCTATGGCTACACCTTC
v_call: TRBV20-1; clone_size: .; d_call: .; j_call: TRBJ1-1; cdr3_aa: CSARKQQMNTEAFF; cdr3_nt: TGCAGTGCTAGAAAACAGCAAATGAACACTGAAGCTTTCTTT
v_call: TRBV20-1; clone_size: .; d_call: .; j_call: TRBJ1-5; cdr3_aa: CSARALQIPSDQPQHF; cdr3_nt: TGCAGTGCTAGAGCTCTCCAGATCCCTTCTGATCAGCCCCAGCATTTT
v_call: TRBV11-2; clone_size: few; d_call: .; j_call: TRBJ2-7; cdr3_aa: CASRSGGDYEQYF; cdr3_nt: TGTGCCAGCAGATCAGGTGGGGACTACGAGCAGTACTTC
v_call: TRBV7-2; clone_size: .; d_call: .; j_call: TRBJ1-2; cdr3_aa: CANSPPPPQGRNYGYTF; cdr3_nt: TGTGCCAACAGCCCACCTCCGCCGCAGGGGCGCAACTATGGCTACACCTTC
v_call: TRBV28; clone_size: .; d_call: .; j_call: TRBJ1-2; cdr3_aa: CASSPDGIYGYTF; cdr3_nt: TGTGCCAGCAGTCCGGACGGAATCTATGGCTACACCTTC
v_call: TRBV7-9; clone_size: .; d_call: TRBD2; j_call: TRBJ2-5; cdr3_aa: CASSLISGGLQETQYF; cdr3_nt: TGTGCCAGCAGCTTAATAAGCGGGGGGCTCCAAGAGACCCAGTACTTC
v_call: TRBV2; clone_size: .; d_call: TRBD2; j_call: TRBJ2-3; cdr3_aa: CASSPRSGGNTDTQYF; cdr3_nt: TGTGCCAGCAGTCCGCGTAGCGGGGGGAACACAGATACGCAGTATTTT
v_call: TRBV6-6; clone_size: few; d_call: .; j_call: TRBJ2-1; cdr3_aa: CASSPNLQITYNEQFF; cdr3_nt: TGTGCCAGCAGTCCTAACCTTCAGATCACCTACAATGAGCAGTTCTTC
v_call: TRBV11-2; clone_size: few; d_call: .; j_call: TRBJ2-4; cdr3_aa: CASSSLSGVNIQYF; cdr3_nt: TGTGCCAGCAGCTCCCTAAGTGGGGTAAACATTCAGTACTTC
v_call: TRBV11-2; clone_size: .; d_call: TRBD2; j_call: TRBJ2-5; cdr3_aa: CASSLARTSGGQETQYF; cdr3_nt: TGTGCCAGCAGCTTAGCCCGGACTAGCGGGGGACAAGAGACCCAGTACTTC
v_call: TRBV3-1; clone_size: few; d_call: .; j_call: TRBJ2-7; cdr3_aa: CASSQGQGQYEQYF; cdr3_nt: TGTGCCAGCAGCCAAGGTCAGGGTCAATACGAGCAGTACTTC
v_call: TRBV5-1; clone_size: .; d_call: TRBD2; j_call: TRBJ2-3; cdr3_aa: CASSIQLAGEGDTQYF; cdr3_nt: TGCGCCAGCAGCATACAACTAGCGGGAGAAGGTGATACGCAGTATTTT
v_call: TRBV10-3; clone_size: .; d_call: .; j_call: TRBJ2-5; cdr3_aa: CAISEGAETQYF; cdr3_nt: TGTGCCATCAGTGAGGGGGCCGAGACCCAGTACTTC
v_call: TRBV27; clone_size: few; d_call: TRBD2; j_call: TRBJ2-1; cdr3_aa: CASSHRTSGGANEQFF; cdr3_nt: TGTGCCAGCAGTCACCGGACTAGCGGGGGGGCCAATGAGCAGTTCTTC
v_call: TRBV30; clone_size: .; d_call: .; j_call: TRBJ1-2; cdr3_aa: CAGGRGKNYGYTF; cdr3_nt: TGTGCCGGTGGTCGGGGCAAGAACTATGGCTACACCTTC
v_call: TRBV2; clone_size: .; d_call: .; j_call: TRBJ2-5; cdr3_aa: CASSGNPAGDVQETQYF; cdr3_nt: TGTGCCAGCAGTGGAAACCCGGCGGGCGACGTACAAGAGACCCAGTACTTC
v_call: TRBV7-9; clone_size: .; d_call: .; j_call: TRBJ1-6; cdr3_aa: CASSNEGLNSPLHF; cdr3_nt: TGTGCCAGCAGTAACGAGGGGTTAAATTCACCCCTCCACTTT
v_call: TRBV12-3/TRBV12-4; clone_size: few; d_call: .; j_call: TRBJ2-3; cdr3_aa: CASSSGTHADTQYF; cdr3_nt: TGTGCCAGCAGCTCGGGGACGCACGCAGATACGCAGTATTTT
v_call: TRBV6-6; clone_size: .; d_call: TRBD2; j_call: TRBJ2-7; cdr3_aa: CASSYSGGLDEQYF; cdr3_nt: TGTGCCAGCAGTTACTCGGGGGGGTTGGACGAGCAGTACTTC
v_call: TRBV29-1; clone_size: .; d_call: .; j_call: TRBJ2-2; cdr3_aa: CSVLGGPGELFF; cdr3_nt: TGCAGCGTTCTCGGGGGCCCCGGGGAGCTGTTTTTT